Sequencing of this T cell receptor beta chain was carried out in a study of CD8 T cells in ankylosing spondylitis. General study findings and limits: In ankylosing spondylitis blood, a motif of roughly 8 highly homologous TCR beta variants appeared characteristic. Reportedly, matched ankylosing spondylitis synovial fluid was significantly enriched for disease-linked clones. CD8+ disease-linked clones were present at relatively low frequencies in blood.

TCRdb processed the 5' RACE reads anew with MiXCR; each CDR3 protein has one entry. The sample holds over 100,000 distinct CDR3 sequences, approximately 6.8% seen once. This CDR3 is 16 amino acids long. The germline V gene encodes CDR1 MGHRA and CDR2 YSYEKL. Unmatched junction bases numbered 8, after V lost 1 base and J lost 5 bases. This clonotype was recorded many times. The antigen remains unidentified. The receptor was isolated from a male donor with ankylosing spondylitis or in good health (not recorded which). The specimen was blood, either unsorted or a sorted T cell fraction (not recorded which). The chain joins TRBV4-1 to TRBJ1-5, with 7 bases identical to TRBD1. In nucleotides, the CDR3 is TGCGCCAGCAGCCAAGGACAGGGACCACGGGATCAGCCCCAGCATTTT. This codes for CASSQGQGPRDQPQHF.